A single sample gave rise to the 30 T cell receptor beta chains below, sequenced in a study of technical replicates of blood from a few donors (dated by TCRdb to 2016 to 2017). The library was prepared using the immunoSEQ multiplex PCR assay. TCRdb obtained this table from immuneACCESS and retained in-frame rearrangements with V and J assigned. These tables miss some clones; where compared with another copy, unresolved V genes account for less than half of the shortfall, and the remainder is unexplained. Across this sample there are about 69,000 clones, with over 75% seen only once. Clones ranked in the top ten supply around 4.6% of the sample. Sequencing input: PBMCs. The origin of the receptors is a human donor in good health. Some clones in this sample may be carry-over from other donors' samples.

This sequence joins TRBV4-1 and TRBJ1-1; D remains ambiguous. The CDR3 loop spans 14 amino acids. Deletions cut 5 bases from V and 7 bases from J, with 17 bases between. Germline values: CDR1 MGHRA, CDR2 YSYEKL. DNA of the CDR3: TGCGCCAGCAGCTTAGCAGTACGGGGAAATGAAGCTTTCTTT. It specifies CASSLAVRGNEAFF.

The chain is built from TRBV10-3 and TRBJ1-4; D ambiguous. CDR1 is ENHRY and CDR2 is SYGVKD in the germline V gene. V lost 6 bases and J lost 2, with 10 bases in between. The CDR3 has 14 amino acids. CDR3 residues: CAIRAGSTNEKLFF. In nucleotides, the CDR3 is TGTGCCATCAGGGCGGGGAGCACTAATGAAAAACTGTTTTTT.

CDR3 nucleotides: TGTGCCAGCAGTGAAACTGGGACAGGGATGAACACTGAAGCTTTCTTT. Translation gives CASSETGTGMNTEAFF. V is TRBV25-1 and J is TRBJ1-1; TRBD1 agrees at 9 bases. The CDR3 loop spans 16 amino acids. CDR1 MGHDK and CDR2 SYGVNS come from the germline V gene. V dropped 2 bases and J dropped 0; count of bases not matched to a gene: 4.

The rearrangement uses TRBV7-2 and TRBJ2-6; TRBD2 matches at 7 bases. Per germline, CDR1 SGHTA and CDR2 FQGNSA. This CDR3 spans 19 amino acids. V gave up 5 bases and J gave up 0 bases; unmatched junction bases: 13. The CDR3 protein is CASSRPTGGLNSGANVLTF. In DNA, the CDR3 is TGTGCCAGCAGCCGCCCAACCGGGGGGTTGAACTCTGGGGCCAACGTCCTGACTTTC.

This sequence joins TRBV4-3 and TRBJ2-2; the D gene is possibly TRBD1 (5 bases). Germline V gene sequence: CDR1 LGHNA, CDR2 YSLEER. This CDR3 is 17 amino acids long. V lost 1 base to trimming and J lost 7 bases, with 19 bases between them. Here the CDR3 reads CASSQVGWDPRGGELFF. The DNA for the CDR3 is TGCGCCAGCAGCCAAGTCGGGTGGGATCCTAGGGGCGGGGAGCTGTTTTTT.

The chain combines TRBV20-1 with TRBJ2-1; D call uncertain. There are 10 residues in the CDR3. Germline CDR1 is DFQATT and CDR2 is SNEGSKA (reference sequence). V gave up 1 base and J gave up 7 bases, with 2 bases separating them. The DNA for the CDR3 is TGCAGTGCTAGAGCAAATGAGCAGTTCTTC. This translates into CSARANEQFF.

This sequence joins TRBV4-1 and TRBJ1-3; 9 bases match TRBD1. With V trimmed by 4 bases and J by 3 bases, 4 bases remained unmatched. Germline values: CDR1 MGHRA, CDR2 YSYEKL. The CDR3 is 15 residues long. The CDR3 nucleotides are TGCGCCAGCAGCCCACAGGGGGCAGATGGAAACACCATATATTTT. Its translation: CASSPQGADGNTIYF.

The chain combines TRBV19 with TRBJ1-2; D unclear. Trimming cost V 9 bases and J 2 bases, with 19 bases left between them. Looked up from germline, CDR1 is LNHDA and CDR2 is SQIVND (reference sequence). This CDR3 has 15 amino acids. CDR3 bases: TGTGCCAGCTCCCGTGGGCAGCCCCAGAACTATGGCTACACCTTC. Protein product: CASSRGQPQNYGYTF.

V gene TRBV5-6 combines with J gene TRBJ2-7; 9 nucleotides agree with TRBD1. V shed 5 bases and J 2 bases; nucleotides not matched to a gene: 11. The V gene's germline CDR1 is SGHDT and CDR2 YYEEEE. CDR3 length: 16 amino acids. CDR3 loop: CASRESNRGLTYEQYF. CDR3 DNA sequence: TGTGCCAGCAGGGAGAGCAACAGGGGGCTTACCTACGAGCAGTACTTC.

The V and J genes are TRBV11-1 and TRBJ2-1; 8 nucleotides match TRBD2. Germline trimming cut 5 bases from V and 6 bases from J; bases unmatched to any gene: 12. The CDR3 totals 16 residues. Germline V gene lookup returns CDR1 SGHAT and CDR2 FQDESV (reference sequence). Written as DNA, the CDR3 is TGTGCCAGCAGCCAGGGCGGGAGGACGCTCCGCAATGAGCAGTTCTTC. As protein: CASSQGGRTLRNEQFF. The complete variable domain, with remaining parts taken from reference TRBV11-1 and TRBJ2-1, reads EAEVAQSPRYKITEKSQAVAFWCDPISGHATLYWYRQILGQGPELLVQFQDESVVDDSQLPKDRFSAERLKGVDSTLKIQPAELGDSAMYLCASSQGGRTLRNEQFFGPGTRLTVL.

This clone was recorded once. The genes are TRBV7-8 and TRBJ1-1; 8 positions match TRBD1. CDR3 length equals 15 residues. Germline trimming cut 2 bases from V and 1 base from J; bases unmatched to any gene: 3. Germline V CDR1 and CDR2: SGHVS, FQNEAQ. The CDR3 sequence: CASSLSQGANTEAFF. The CDR3 DNA follows: TGTGCCAGCAGCTTAAGTCAGGGGGCGAACACTGAAGCTTTCTTT.

The chain uses TRBV4-2 and TRBJ1-2; a possible D gene is TRBD1 (5 bases). This CDR3 is built from 15 residues. CDR1 LGHNA and CDR2 YNFKEQ come from the germline V gene. The germline V and J ends were trimmed by 0 bases and 4 bases, with 12 bases remaining between them. Written as DNA, the CDR3 is TGTGCCAGCAGCCAAGATTATGGGGGAGGCTATGGCTACACCTTC. Amino acid sequence: CASSQDYGGGYGYTF.

The rearrangement uses TRBV5-1 and TRBJ1-3; 7 bases align to TRBD1. Germline V gene data show CDR1 as SGHRS and CDR2 as YFSETQ. The CDR3 spans 15 residues. The J segment lost 1 base and the V segment lost 4 bases, leaving 5 bases of the junction unmatched. The CDR3 loop is CASSPGQASGNTIYF. DNA for the CDR3: TGCGCCAGCAGCCCCGGACAGGCGTCTGGAAACACCATATATTTT.

The chain employs TRBV7-2 and TRBJ2-3; TRBD2 agrees at 11 bases. CDR1 is SGHTA, CDR2 FQGNSA, per germline. The CDR3 is 15 amino acids. With V trimmed by 5 bases and J by 4 bases, 5 bases remained unmatched. Here the CDR3 reads CASSLSGRAPDTQYF. The CDR3 coding sequence is TGTGCCAGCAGCCTTAGCGGGAGGGCCCCAGATACGCAGTATTTT.

The chain uses TRBV15 and TRBJ2-5; D perhaps matches TRBD1 (6 bases). The CDR3 consists of 15 residues. Germline V gene data show CDR1 as LNHNV and CDR2 as YYDKDF (reference sequence). Trimming stripped 2 bases from V and 1 base from J, with 11 bases between. This CDR3 reads CATSRLRDTQETQYF. CDR3 sequence (DNA): TGTGCCACCAGCAGACTCCGGGACACCCAAGAGACCCAGTACTTC.

This rearrangement joins TRBV7-3 to TRBJ2-3; a weak D match, TRBD2 (5 bases). Trimming pared 5 bases from V and 3 bases from J, leaving 9 bases between. From germline, CDR1 is SGHTA and CDR2 FQGTGA. This CDR3 comprises 13 residues. In nucleotides, the CDR3 is TGTGCCAGCAGCCCGGGGAGTACAGATACGCAGTATTTT. This translates into CASSPGSTDTQYF.

CDR3 sequence reads: CASSLTARQNTEAFF. As DNA, the CDR3 is TGCGCCAGCAGCTTGACTGCCAGGCAGAACACTGAAGCTTTCTTT. This rearrangement joins TRBV5-1 to TRBJ1-1; D remains ambiguous. From germline, CDR1 is SGHRS and CDR2 YFSETQ. CDR3 size: 15 residues. V lost 1 base to trimming and J lost 1 base, with 11 bases between them.

The genes are TRBV2 and TRBJ1-5, with 9 positions matching TRBD1. The CDR3 has 14 residues. Trimming removed 5 bases from V and 6 bases from J; junction bases left unmatched: 5. Germline CDR1 and CDR2: SNHLY and FYNNEI. The CDR3, as DNA: TGTGCCAGCAGTCCGACAGGGGGTACTCAGCCCCAGCATTTT. This translates into CASSPTGGTQPQHF. The whole variable domain, remainder taken from reference TRBV2 and TRBJ1-5, is EPEVTQTPSHQVTQMGQEVILRCVPISNHLYFYWYRQILGQKVEFLVSFYNNEISEKSEIFDDQFSVERPDGSNFTLKIRSTKLEDSAMYFCASSPTGGTQPQHFGDGTRLSIL.

The chain uses TRBV7-5 and TRBJ1-6. TRBV7-5 is a recognized pseudogene. This CDR3 has 14 residues. CDR3 DNA: TGTGTCAGCCCGAGGAGCCCCTATAATTCACCCCTCCACTTT. This codes for CVSPRSPYNSPLHF.

The chain is built from TRBV5-4 and TRBJ2-2; 7 bases are shared with TRBD2. With 2 bases clipped from V and 6 bases from J, the junction kept 7 bases outside the gene matches. This CDR3 region has 15 residues. Germline V gene sequence: CDR1 SGHNT, CDR2 YYREEE (reference sequence). CDR3 residues: CASSFGLGGSGELFF. The CDR3 bases are TGTGCCAGCAGCTTTGGACTAGGAGGGTCCGGGGAGCTGTTTTTT. Combining the CDR3 with reference TRBV5-4 and TRBJ2-2 gives the whole variable domain ETGVTQSPTHLIKTRGQQVTLRCSSQSGHNTVSWYQQALGQGPQFIFQYYREEENGRGNFPPRFSGLQFPNYSSELNVNALELDDSALYLCASSFGLGGSGELFFGEGSRLTVL.

This clone occurred once. The rearrangement joins TRBV5-4 to TRBJ2-7; weak D call: TRBD2 (5 bases). Trimming cost V 4 bases and J 6 bases, with 17 bases left between them. The germline gives CDR1 SGHNT, CDR2 YYREEE (reference sequence). The CDR3 has 14 amino acids. The CDR3 loop reads CASSQPGKAPEQYF. In DNA, the CDR3 is TGTGCCAGCAGCCAACCGGGAAAAGCACCCGAGCAGTACTTC.

The chain employs TRBV19 and TRBJ1-2; a possible D gene is TRBD1 (6 bases). CDR3 length: 13 residues. Germline V gene data show CDR1 as LNHDA and CDR2 as SQIVND (reference sequence). V was shortened by 8 bases and J by 8 bases, with 18 bases between the two germline ends. CDR3 residues: CASGADRVKGYTF. For the CDR3, the DNA is TGTGCCAGTGGGGCGGACAGAGTGAAGGGCTACACCTTC.

The rearrangement joins TRBV6-1 to TRBJ2-7; 15 bases match TRBD2. Losses at the gene ends were 4 bases for V and 5 bases for J; bases not matched to a gene: 15. Germline V lookup: CDR1 MNHNS, CDR2 SASEGT. The CDR3 consists of 19 residues. CDR3 in amino acids: CASSAWTSGRAAISNEQYF. DNA for the CDR3: TGTGCCAGCAGTGCCTGGACTAGCGGGAGGGCGGCTATTTCTAACGAGCAGTACTTC.

The chain links TRBV18 to TRBJ1-2, with D hard to call. V was shortened by 3 bases and J by 0 bases, with 5 bases between the two germline ends. From germline, CDR1 is KGHSH and CDR2 LQKENI. CDR3 length: 13 residues. In nucleotides, the CDR3 is TGTGCCAGCTCACCGGAGGCTAACTATGGCTACACCTTC. This codes for CASSPEANYGYTF.

CDR3 residues: CASNAGTGGYEQYF. The CDR3 coding sequence is TGTGCCAGCAACGCCGGGACAGGGGGATACGAGCAGTACTTC. The J gene is TRBJ2-7, the V gene TRBV7-8; 11 bases match TRBD1. The CDR3 totals 14 residues. V was clipped by 7 bases and J by 4 bases; unmatched bases: 6. Germline CDR1 and CDR2: SGHVS and FQNEAQ.

The V gene is TRBV5-1, the J gene TRBJ2-7; D perhaps matches TRBD1 (7 bases). From germline, CDR1 is SGHRS and CDR2 YFSETQ. The CDR3 is 14 amino acids. V was pared by 4 bases and J by 7 bases, with 18 bases between. CDR3: CASSLKQGTGEQYF. The CDR3 coding sequence is TGCGCCAGCAGCCTCAAACAGGGGACTGGTGAGCAGTACTTC.

This clone was seen just once. In DNA, the CDR3 is TGTGCCAGCAGTTTTCAGCGGGTGACTCTCTACGAGCAGTACTTC. Translating gives CASSFQRVTLYEQYF. The V call is TRBV6-5, the J call TRBJ2-7, with D perhaps matching TRBD2 (6 bases). The CDR3 runs 15 residues. The V and J ends lost 4 bases and 3 bases respectively, with 16 bases between them. Germline V gene sequence: CDR1 MNHEY, CDR2 SVGAGI.

With regard to this clone: A much bigger clone sits one base away, suggesting this may be a read error. The rearrangement joins TRBV7-9 to TRBJ2-1, with D hard to call. From germline, CDR1 is SEHNR and CDR2 FQNEAQ (reference sequence). The CDR3 covers 14 residues. Trimming took 5 bases from V and 5 from J, leaving 13 bases between them. The CDR3 is CASSPPITHNEQFF. In DNA, the CDR3 is TGTGCCAGCAGCCCTCCTATCACGCACAATGAGCAGTTCTTC.

This chain connects TRBV7-9 to TRBJ2-2; maybe TRBD2 (5 bases). The V end was cut by 3 bases, the J end by 2 bases, with 16 bases between. The germline gives CDR1 SEHNR, CDR2 FQNEAQ (reference sequence). This CDR3 is 17 amino acids long. In DNA, the CDR3 is TGTGCCAGCAGCTTTGGGAGACTAAGAATAAACACCGGGGAGCTGTTTTTT. It yields the protein CASSFGRLRINTGELFF.

This rearrangement joins TRBV7-3 to TRBJ2-1; D ambiguous. CDR1 and CDR2 (germline): SGHTA, FQGTGA. The CDR3 runs to 15 residues. Trimming shortened V by 2 bases and J by 2 bases, and 10 bases separated the two germline ends. The CDR3 region is CASSLSRRPYNEQFF. CDR3 nucleotides: TGTGCCAGCAGCTTATCGAGGCGCCCCTACAATGAGCAGTTCTTC.